This T cell receptor beta chain was profiled in a study of T cells in narcolepsy. A word on this clone: No antigen is known for it.

Here immunoSEQ multiplex PCR was the method, and the copy in TCRdb shows in-frame clones only, minus some. The sample yields about 37,000 clones, 80% seen once. The germline V gene has CDR1 MNHEY and CDR2 SVGAGI. The CDR3 spans 14 residues. V lost 4 bases and J 0 bases, leaving 10 bases between the germline ends. Study-wide results and limits: Healthy controls reportedly lacked the autoreactive clonotypes serially found in patients' blood. Comparing one patient's CSF and blood CD4+ clonotypes highlighted HCRT- and TRIB2-specific autoreactive clonotypes.

This receptor was taken from a human donor in good health. Sequencing input: memory (CD45RA-) CD4+ T cells from blood. V and J are TRBV6-5 and TRBJ2-7; D gene uncertain. The CDR3 here is CASSFRSISYEQYF. CDR3 DNA sequence: TGTGCCAGCAGTTTCCGGTCTATCTCCTACGAGCAGTACTTC.